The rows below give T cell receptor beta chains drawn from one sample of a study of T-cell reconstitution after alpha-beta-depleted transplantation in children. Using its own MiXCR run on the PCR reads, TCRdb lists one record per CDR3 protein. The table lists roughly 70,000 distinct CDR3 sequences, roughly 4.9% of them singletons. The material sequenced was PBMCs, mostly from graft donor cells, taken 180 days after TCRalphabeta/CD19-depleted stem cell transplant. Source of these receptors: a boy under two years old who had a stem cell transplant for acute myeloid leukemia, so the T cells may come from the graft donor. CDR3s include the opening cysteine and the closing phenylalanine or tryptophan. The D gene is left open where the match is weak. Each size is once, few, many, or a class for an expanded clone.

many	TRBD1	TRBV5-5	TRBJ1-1	CASQHPGQLNTEAFF	TGTGCCAGCCAGCACCCGGGACAGTTGAACACTGAAGCTTTCTTT
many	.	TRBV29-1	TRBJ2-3	CSVERVQGIPDTQYF	TGCAGCGTTGAAAGGGTGCAGGGAATACCAGATACGCAGTATTTT
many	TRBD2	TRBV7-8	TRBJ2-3	CASSLPGLAARTDTQYF	TGTGCCAGCAGCTTACCGGGACTAGCGGCGCGCACAGATACGCAGTATTTT
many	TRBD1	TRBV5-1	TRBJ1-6	CASSLVATGGISPLHF	TGCGCCAGCAGCTTGGTCGCGACAGGGGGGATTTCACCCCTCCACTTT
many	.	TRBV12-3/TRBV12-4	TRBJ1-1	CASSPRQGWRYTEAFF	TGTGCCAGCAGTCCCCGTCAGGGCTGGAGATACACTGAAGCTTTCTTT
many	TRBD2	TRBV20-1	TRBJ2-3	CSGRAGGPDTQYF	TGCAGCGGAAGAGCGGGGGGCCCAGATACGCAGTATTTT
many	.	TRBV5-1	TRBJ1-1	CASRAGTQNTEAFF	TGCGCCAGCAGGGCCGGGACGCAGAACACTGAAGCTTTCTTT
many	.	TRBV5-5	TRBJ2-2	CASSLGDTGELFF	TGTGCCAGCAGCTTGGGGGACACCGGGGAGCTGTTTTTT
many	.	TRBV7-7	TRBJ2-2	CASSSDLTYTGELFF	TGTGCCAGCAGCTCGGACCTGACGTACACCGGGGAGCTGTTTTTT
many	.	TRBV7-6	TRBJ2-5	CASSGATGGRAETQYF	TGTGCCAGCAGCGGGGCGACCGGGGGACGGGCGGAGACCCAGTACTTC
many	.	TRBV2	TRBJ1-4	CASRPPGLPKRLFF	TGTGCCAGCAGGCCCCCGGGACTCCCAAAACGACTGTTTTTT
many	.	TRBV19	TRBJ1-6	CASSITGANSPLHF	TGTGCCAGTAGTATAACGGGCGCGAATTCACCCCTCCACTTT
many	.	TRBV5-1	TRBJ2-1	CASSLVSEQFF	TGCGCCAGCAGCCTCGTAAGCGAGCAGTTCTTC
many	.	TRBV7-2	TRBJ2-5	CASSPGGAGGETQYF	TGTGCCAGCAGCCCTGGGGGGGCAGGGGGAGAGACCCAGTACTTC
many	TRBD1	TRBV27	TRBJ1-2	CASSLRFGSGGLYGYTF	TGTGCCAGCAGTTTACGGTTCGGGTCAGGGGGTCTCTATGGCTACACCTTC
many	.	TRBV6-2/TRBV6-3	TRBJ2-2	CASRIGPETRGTGELFF	TGTGCCAGCAGAATAGGCCCGGAGACGCGAGGCACCGGGGAGCTGTTTTTT
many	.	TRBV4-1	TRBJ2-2	CASSQDNRLANTGELFF	TGCGCCAGCAGCCAAGATAATCGGCTAGCGAACACCGGGGAGCTGTTTTTT
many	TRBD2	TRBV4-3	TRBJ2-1	CASSQDELAAYNEQFF	TGCGCCAGCAGCCAAGATGAACTAGCGGCCTACAATGAGCAGTTCTTC
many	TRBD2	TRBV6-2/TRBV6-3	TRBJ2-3	CASSYGTAGGGSDTQYF	TGTGCCAGCAGTTACGGTACTGCGGGGGGGGGTTCAGATACGCAGTATTTT
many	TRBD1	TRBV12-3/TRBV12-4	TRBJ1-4	CASRGTANEKLFF	TGTGCCAGCAGGGGGACAGCTAATGAAAAACTGTTTTTT
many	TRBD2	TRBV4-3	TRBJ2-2	CASSQEAGLAGRVGELFF	TGCGCCAGCAGCCAAGAGGCCGGGTTGGCAGGGAGGGTCGGGGAGCTGTTTTTT
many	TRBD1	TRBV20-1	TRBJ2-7	CSALPTGLSYEQYF	TGCAGTGCTCTACCGACAGGGTTATCCTACGAGCAGTACTTC
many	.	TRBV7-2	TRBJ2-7	CASNHEGTYEQYF	TGTGCCAGCAACCACGAGGGGACCTACGAGCAGTACTTC
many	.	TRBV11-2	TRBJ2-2	CASSPRPPGSNTGELFF	TGTGCCAGCAGCCCCAGGCCCCCAGGGTCGAACACCGGGGAGCTGTTTTTT
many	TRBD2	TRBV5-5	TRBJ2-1	CASSSLAGLYNEQFF	TGTGCCAGCAGCTCACTAGCGGGACTATACAATGAGCAGTTCTTC
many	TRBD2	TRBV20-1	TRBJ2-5	CSARLSSGLAGVETQYF	TGCAGTGCTAGATTGAGTTCGGGACTAGCGGGGGTGGAGACCCAGTACTTC
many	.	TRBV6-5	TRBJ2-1	CASSYSVISRYNEQFF	TGTGCCAGCAGTTACTCCGTTATCTCACGATACAATGAGCAGTTCTTC
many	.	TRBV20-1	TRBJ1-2	CSAKVNANYGYTF	TGCAGTGCTAAAGTGAATGCAAACTATGGCTACACCTTC
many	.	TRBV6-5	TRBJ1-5	CASSYSADSNQPQHF	TGTGCCAGCAGTTACTCCGCCGATAGCAATCAGCCCCAGCATTTT
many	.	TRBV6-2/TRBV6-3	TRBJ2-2	CASSSGRLNTGELFF	TGTGCCAGCAGTTCCGGACGGCTAAACACCGGGGAGCTGTTTTTT
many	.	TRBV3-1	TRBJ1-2	CASSQGYGYTF	TGTGCCAGTTCCCAGGGCTATGGCTACACCTTC
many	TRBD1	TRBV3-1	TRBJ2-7	CASRGTVSEQYF	TGTGCCAGCAGGGGGACAGTAAGTGAGCAGTACTTC
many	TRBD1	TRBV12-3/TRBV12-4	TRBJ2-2	CASSLPRRGGLNTGELFF	TGTGCCAGCAGTCTCCCACGTCGAGGGGGCTTGAACACCGGGGAGCTGTTTTTT
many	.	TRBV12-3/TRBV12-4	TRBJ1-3	CASSWGRTSGNTIYF	TGTGCCAGCAGTTGGGGACGGACGTCTGGAAACACCATATATTTT
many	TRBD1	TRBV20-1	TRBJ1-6	CSARGTGVDNSPLHF	TGCAGTGCTAGAGGGACAGGGGTGGATAATTCACCCCTCCACTTT
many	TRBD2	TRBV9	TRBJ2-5	CASSVIAGEETQYF	TGTGCCAGCAGCGTAATAGCGGGGGAAGAGACCCAGTACTTC
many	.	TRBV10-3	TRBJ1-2	CAISEIAGTNYGYTF	TGTGCCATCAGTGAGATTGCAGGTACTAACTATGGCTACACCTTC
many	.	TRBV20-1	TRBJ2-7	CSAGDHEQYF	TGCAGTGCTGGGGACCACGAGCAGTACTTC
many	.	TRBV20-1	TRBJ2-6	CSASRRSSGANVLTF	TGCAGTGCTAGCCGACGTTCCTCTGGGGCCAACGTCCTGACTTTC
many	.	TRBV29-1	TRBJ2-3	CSVGKNRPDTQYF	TGCAGCGTTGGGAAAAACCGCCCCGATACGCAGTATTTT
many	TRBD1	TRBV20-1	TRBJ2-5	CSARSGQGETQYF	TGCAGTGCTAGATCGGGACAGGGAGAGACCCAGTACTTC
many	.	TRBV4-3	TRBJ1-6	CASSREVPWGLDYSPLHF	TGCGCCAGCAGCCGAGAAGTTCCCTGGGGTCTTGATTATTCACCCCTCCACTTT
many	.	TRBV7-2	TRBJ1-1	CASSSRAATEAFF	TGTGCCAGCAGCTCCCGGGCGGCAACTGAAGCTTTCTTT
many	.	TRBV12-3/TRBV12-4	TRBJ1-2	CASSFSSVIYGYTF	TGTGCCAGCAGTTTTTCATCAGTGATCTATGGCTACACCTTC
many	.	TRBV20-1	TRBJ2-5	CSAIRREGETQYF	TGCAGTGCTATCCGCAGGGAAGGCGAGACCCAGTACTTC
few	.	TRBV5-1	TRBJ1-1	CASSLGGGSNTEAFF	TGCGCCAGCAGCTTGGGAGGAGGCTCGAACACTGAAGCTTTCTTT
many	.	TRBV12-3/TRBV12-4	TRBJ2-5	CASSYREQTQYF	TGTGCCAGCAGTTACAGGGAGCAGACCCAGTACTTC
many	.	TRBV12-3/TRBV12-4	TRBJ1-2	CASSSGDFRDGLLANYGYTF	TGTGCCAGCAGCAGTGGCGACTTCAGGGATGGCTTGTTAGCTAACTATGGCTACACCTTC
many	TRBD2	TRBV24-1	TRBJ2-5	CATSDPPGLAGGQKTQYF	TGTGCCACCAGTGATCCCCCGGGACTAGCGGGGGGGCAGAAGACCCAGTACTTC
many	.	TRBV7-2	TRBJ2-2	CASSFEGTGELFF	TGTGCCAGCAGCTTTGAGGGGACCGGGGAGCTGTTTTTT